The present T cell receptor beta chain was sequenced within a study of blood T cell repertoires in COVID-19. The method was immunoSEQ multiplex PCR; TCRdb's version includes in-frame clones alone and lacks a portion of them. The sample has about 200,000 clones, more than 70% seen once. Germline trimming cut 6 bases from V and 7 bases from J; bases unmatched to any gene: 20. Germline CDR1 and CDR2: MDHEN and SYDVKM. This CDR3 spans 17 amino acids. The sequenced sample consisted of peripheral blood. This receptor was taken from a human donor in a cohort sampled during active COVID-19. The chain links TRBV28 to TRBJ1-1, with 7 bases lining up with TRBD1. For the CDR3, the DNA is TGTGCCAGCAGAACCACCTATCCCTCGGACAGGACTAATGAAGCTTTCTTT. It is translated as CASRTTYPSDRTNEAFF. The whole variable domain, remainder taken from reference TRBV28 and TRBJ1-1, is DVKVTQSSRYLVKRTGEKVFLECVQDMDHENMFWYRQDPGLGLRLIYFSYDVKMKEKGDIPEGYSVSREKKERFSLILESASTNQTSMYLCASRTTYPSDRTNEAFFGQGTRLTVV.